This T cell receptor beta chain was profiled in a study of tumor-infiltrating lymphocytes in oesophageal squamous cell carcinoma. TCRdb re-called the PCR reads through MiXCR, storing one row per CDR3 protein. The sample has about 11,000 distinct CDR3 sequences; around three fifths are singletons. The CDR3 extends over 14 amino acids. From germline, CDR1 is SGHVS and CDR2 FQNEAQ. Specimen: esophageal tumor tissue. The chain has TRBV7-8 and TRBJ2-3, with D possibly matching TRBD2 (6 bases). The DNA end favors TRBJ2-7, so the J call may be wrong. The receptor was derived from a male donor with esophageal squamous cell carcinoma. The CDR3 region has the DNA TGTGCCAGCAGCCTCATAGCGGAGTCCTACGAGCAGTACTTC. Translation: CASSLIAESYEQYF.